Given below is one T cell receptor (beta chain) in context. This clonotype was seen more than once but under ten times. Which antigen it targets is not known. No clone much larger than this one lies a single base away; base qualities are absent. The donors were some 36 Caucasian individuals from Russia, aged roughly 6 to 100 years, who were systemically healthy. About 10 milliliters of peripheral blood were collected from each donor into EDTA-treated Vacutainer tubes. PBMCs were isolated by Ficoll-Paque density-gradient centrifugation, with at least 6 million obtained per sample. Trizol reagent was used to extract total RNA from the PBMCs, yielding at least 5 micrograms per sample. Naive CD45RAhigh/CD27high T cell percentages were measured by flow cytometry on a PBMC aliquot from every donor. The sample belongs to a study of blood T cells in healthy people across ages (dated by TCRdb to 2013 to 2016). Some background on the complete study: In model experiments, roughly one uniquely barcoded TCR beta cDNA molecule per two T cells was captured by template switching. Donors were grouped into four age groups: young (average approximately 16 years), middle-aged (under 40), aged (approximately 58) and long-lived (less than 85). To avoid experimental bias, donors of different ages were distributed randomly across sequencing lanes. To track age-related changes in TCR beta repertoire diversity, the study relied on deep sequencing normalized with unique cDNA molecular identifiers. Using the same blood draw, the study looked at two additional independent replicas of 1 million unique cDNA reads for two donors, one aged 18 to 30 and the other aged 80 or older. What the work shows at the level of the full study, not this receptor alone: Conclusive comparison of naive and antigen-experienced compartments was prevented by the profiling of bulk unsorted PBMCs. Estimates of total diversity from one million sequenced T cells were regarded as lower bounds and underestimates. Compared with the aged group, the long-lived group had more naive CD4+ T cells, fewer expanded clones and increased TCR diversity, suggesting age selection. As age increased, observed TCR beta diversity per million T cells dropped in a roughly linear way, and a significant reduction was already evident by age around 41. Observed TCR beta diversity correlated strongly with the percentage of naive T cells measured by flow cytometry. Because donor CMV infection status was unknown, age-related changes in expanded clonotypes were potentially confounded.

Libraries were made using 5' RACE. Sequencing was performed on an Illumina HiSeq 2500. A second roughly 6 to 12 cycle PCR used a sample-barcoded 5' primer and a J-beta primer mix. A unique molecular identifier was introduced onto each TCR beta cDNA molecule by a template-switch 5' adaptor carrying 12 random nucleotides. At least 2.5 million CDR3-containing paired-end reads were obtained from each sample. All of the RNA was converted into first-strand cDNA using the Mint cDNA synthesis kit, with a TRBC-specific oligonucleotide serving as the primer. Following uracil-DNA glycosylase treatment, all cDNA underwent a first 18-cycle PCR with the universal primers M1SS and BC2_uni_R. As for how the authors treated the data: Normalization of each sample was performed by random selection of 1 million high-quality reads, each carrying a distinct molecular identifier. Instead of being binned into consensus sequences, reads that shared molecular identifiers were thrown out. MiTCR, with a Q25 quality threshold and the strictest error-elimination algorithm, was used for CDR3 identification, clonotype clustering and error correction. A nonparametric unseen species model using Euler transformation provided a lower-bound estimate of total TCR beta diversity. TCRdb reprocessing: public reads trimmed at Q25 with fastp, clones called with MiXCR, in-frame beta chains kept. One record per CDR3 amino acid sequence lists the most common genes and DNA. The V and J calls shown here were made by TCRdb, not taken from the authors' results. A total of fewer than 900,000 distinct CDR3 sequences appear in this sample, 40% to 45% of them only once. About 20% of the sample goes to the ten largest clones.

The CDR3 spans 16 residues, from the cysteine through the phenylalanine. Only the CDR3 DNA is retained, 48 bases long and in frame from the first base. V lost 1 base and J lost 1 base; the stretch between them is 14 bases long. Based on the germline V gene, the CDR1 and CDR2 sequences are SGHRS and YFSETQ. The receptor was isolated from a woman aged 55-70 years in good health. Sequenced material: blood. The V and J genes are TRBV5-1 and TRBJ1-1; no D segment can be confidently identified. The DNA reads TGCGCCAGCAGCTTGCCGACGAGGACCGAGAACACTGAAGCTTTCTTT. This encodes CASSLPTRTENTEAFF.